This T cell receptor beta chain was sequenced for a study of patients and donors after allogeneic stem cell transplantation. TCRdb itself ran the RT-PCR reads through MiXCR, one entry per CDR3 protein. The table shows about 960,000 distinct CDR3 sequences, with about a sixth occurring only once. Per the germline V gene, CDR1 is GTSNPN and CDR2 is SVGIG (reference sequence). V was pared by 3 bases and J by 0 bases, with 12 bases between. The CDR3 spans 15 residues. This receptor was identified in a human donor who was either an allogeneic HSCT recipient or a stem cell or donor lymphocyte infusion donor (not recorded which). It is not recorded whose cells these are; they may come from a transplant donor. Sample: blood, either unsorted or a sorted T cell fraction (not recorded which). The chain links TRBV30 to TRBJ2-1, with D tentatively TRBD2 (5 bases). DNA for the CDR3: TGTGCCTGGAGAAAAGCGGCCAGCTCCTACAATGAGCAGTTCTTC. Residues: CAWRKAASSYNEQFF.